Listed here are 26 T cell receptor beta chains from one sample, sequenced in a study of blood T cells in healthy people across ages. The authors ran a second PCR of about 6 to 12 cycles using a sample-barcoded 5' primer and a J-beta primer mix. Using its own MiXCR run on the 5' RACE reads, TCRdb lists one record per CDR3 protein. Among about 1.5 million distinct CDR3 sequences listed, about 43% were seen once. The sample was blood. Source of these receptors: a young woman in good health.

This clonotype was observed at least ten times. The chain combines TRBV6-5 with TRBJ1-2; 7 bases align to TRBD1. There are 13 residues in the CDR3. With 9 bases clipped from V and 6 bases from J, the junction kept 10 bases outside the gene matches. Germline V lookup: CDR1 MNHEY, CDR2 SVGAGI. CDR3 DNA: TGTGCCAGTAACAGGGGCCATAAGGATGGCTACACCTTC. Amino acids: CASNRGHKDGYTF.

The chain uses TRBV20-1 and TRBJ2-4; D not resolved. The last part of the DNA fits TRBJ2-7 better; the J call may be wrong. The CDR3 sequence is 12 residues long. Per germline, CDR1 DFQATT and CDR2 SNEGSKA (reference sequence). Here the CDR3 DNA reads TGCAGTGCTAGAGGATCTATTTACGAGCAGTACTTC. Translated: CSARGSIYEQYF.

The table lists this clonotype with a few counts. The chain has TRBV4-1 and TRBJ1-2; D is ambiguous. Between the trimmed V and J ends, which lost 4 bases and 4 bases, there was a span of 16 bases. Germline values: CDR1 MGHRA, CDR2 YSYEKL. The CDR3 has 15 residues. The CDR3 reads CASSPRLEDFYGYTF. CDR3 DNA: TGCGCCAGCAGCCCCCGTTTGGAGGATTTCTATGGCTACACCTTC.

The table lists this clonotype with a few counts. This chain joins TRBV24-1 and TRBJ2-3; TRBD2 is a possible D gene (5 bases). This CDR3 spans 17 amino acids. Germline loops: CDR1 KGHDR, CDR2 SFDVKD. V dropped 1 base and J dropped 5 bases, with 18 bases sitting between them. CDR3 amino acids: CATSDLGSTPGGDTQYF. CDR3 DNA sequence: TGTGCCACCAGTGATTTAGGCAGTACCCCCGGAGGAGATACGCAGTATTTT.

This clonotype came up many times. The rearrangement joins TRBV29-1 to TRBJ2-5, with 14 nucleotides matching TRBD2. CDR1 is SQVTM, CDR2 ANQGSEA, per germline. V lost 6 bases, J lost 8 bases, and 2 bases stayed unmatched. The CDR3 runs to 12 residues. The CDR3 DNA reads as TGCAGCGTCGGACTAGCGGGGGGAACCCAGTACTTC. It translates to CSVGLAGGTQYF.

V usage is TRBV5-1 and J usage is TRBJ2-5, with D perhaps TRBD1 (7 bases). The CDR3 is 16 residues long. The germline gives CDR1 SGHRS, CDR2 YFSETQ. The V gene lost 1 base and the J gene lost 11 bases, with 24 bases spanning the gap. CDR3 bases: TGCGCCAGCAGCTTGAAAGCAGGGGGAGGTAACAATGAGCAGTACTTC. Protein product: CASSLKAGGGNNEQYF.

The rearrangement joins TRBV11-2 to TRBJ2-1, with D perhaps matching TRBD1 (5 bases). Looked up from germline, CDR1 is SGHAT and CDR2 is FQNNGV. Trimming left V 5 bases short and J 0 bases short, with 11 bases between. The CDR3 spans 15 residues. CDR3 sequence: CASSGPGNSYNEQFF. As DNA, the CDR3 is TGTGCCAGCAGCGGGCCAGGGAACTCCTACAATGAGCAGTTCTTC.

J is TRBJ1-4 and V is TRBV3-1; 7 nucleotides align to TRBD1. In germline, CDR1 is LGHDT, CDR2 YNNKEL (reference sequence). The CDR3 has 14 amino acids. V lost 2 bases to trimming and J lost 7 bases; unmatched junction nucleotides: 4. CDR3 residues: CASSQTGAGEKLFF. CDR3 sequence (DNA): TGTGCCAGCAGCCAAACAGGGGCGGGTGAAAAACTGTTTTTT.

The chain recombines TRBV12-3 or TRBV12-4 with TRBJ2-3; a possible D gene is TRBD2 (6 bases). The CDR3 is 15 residues long. Trimming shortened V by 5 bases and J by 6 bases, and 18 bases separated the two germline ends. Here the CDR3 reads CASSPPGALGDTQYF. The CDR3 DNA sequence: TGTGCCAGCAGTCCCCCGGGAGCCCTGGGGGATACGCAGTATTTT.

V is TRBV3-1 and J is TRBJ2-5; tentatively, D is TRBD2 (5 bases). The CDR3 totals 15 residues. In germline, CDR1 is LGHDT, CDR2 YNNKEL (reference sequence). Trimming cost V 3 bases and J 11 bases, with 22 bases left between them. The CDR3 sequence: CASSHYSELSNEQYF. For the CDR3, the DNA is TGTGCCAGCAGCCATTATAGCGAACTATCAAATGAGCAGTACTTC.

The J gene is TRBJ2-7, the V gene TRBV25-1, with a tentative D call TRBD1 (5 bases). The J call is uncertain, as TRBJ2-5 better fits the DNA end. Germline assignment: CDR1 MGHDK and CDR2 SYGVNS. The CDR3 runs 13 residues. CDR3 in amino acids: CASSYQGGETQYF. Here the CDR3 DNA reads TGTGCCAGCAGTTATCAGGGCGGAGAGACCCAGTACTTC.

The chain links TRBV7-9 to TRBJ1-1; the D gene is possibly TRBD1 (5 bases). The ends were cut back, 5 bases at V and 3 bases at J, with 10 bases in the middle. Germline V gene data show CDR1 as SEHNR and CDR2 as FQNEAQ (reference sequence). The CDR3 sequence is 13 residues long. In DNA, the CDR3 is TGTGCCAGCAGCCATCTACAGGACACTGAAGCTTTCTTT. Translating it yields CASSHLQDTEAFF.

This clonotype was counted only a few times. The gene calls are TRBV27 and TRBJ2-1; no firm D call. CDR1 is MNHEY, CDR2 SMNVEV, per germline (reference sequence). This CDR3 is 15 amino acids long. V dropped 5 bases and J dropped 0 bases, with 11 bases sitting between them. In nucleotides, the CDR3 is TGTGCCAGCAGTCCCCGAAGGAGCTCCTACAATGAGCAGTTCTTC. Its protein product is CASSPRRSSYNEQFF.

For the CDR3, the DNA is TGTGCCAGCAGCCAACCAGGACACAGAACCGAGCAGTACTTC. It translates to CASSQPGHRTEQYF. This sequence joins TRBV3-1 and TRBJ2-7; D perhaps matches TRBD1 (5 bases). The germline V and J ends were trimmed by 2 bases and 6 bases, with 14 bases remaining between them. CDR3 length: 14 residues. CDR1 LGHDT and CDR2 YNNKEL come from the germline V gene (reference sequence).

V usage is TRBV21-1 and J usage is TRBJ2-1; TRBD1, the table's D call, was not compared with the DNA. TRBV21-1 corresponds to a pseudogene. The CDR3 consists of 15 residues. The CDR3 is CASSMVGQQDNEQFF. The CDR3 DNA is TGTGCCAGCAGCATGGTAGGACAACAAGACAATGAGCAGTTCTTC.

This clonotype was seen more than once but under ten times. This sequence joins TRBV3-1 and TRBJ2-5; 9 bases match TRBD2. Germline V gene lookup returns CDR1 LGHDT and CDR2 YNNKEL (reference sequence). This CDR3 is built from 16 residues. The V segment lost 1 base and the J segment 2 bases; nucleotides outside the gene matches: 5. The chain's CDR3 is CASSQGLLAGQETQYF. The CDR3 nucleotides are TGTGCCAGCAGCCAAGGTTTGCTAGCGGGGCAAGAGACCCAGTACTTC.

This rearrangement joins TRBV27 to TRBJ1-4, with no clear D. V was trimmed by 0 bases and J by 6 bases, leaving 11 bases between them. There are 15 residues in the CDR3. Germline V gene lookup returns CDR1 MNHEY and CDR2 SMNVEV (reference sequence). The CDR3 loop is CASSLSVGQDEKLFF. The CDR3 DNA sequence: TGTGCCAGCAGTTTATCGGTCGGGCAAGATGAAAAACTGTTTTTT.

The table lists this clonotype with a few counts. The chain uses TRBV5-6 and TRBJ1-2; D is perhaps TRBD1 (6 bases). Germline CDR1 reads SGHDT; CDR2 reads YYEEEE. Trimming removed 3 bases from V and 3 bases from J, with 15 bases in between. The CDR3 has 15 amino acids. CDR3 bases: TGTGCCAGCAGCTGGGGGATGGGGGCGGACTATGGCTACACCTTC. Amino acid sequence: CASSWGMGADYGYTF.

This clonotype was detected a few times. The J gene is TRBJ1-4, the V gene TRBV10-3; 7 bases align to TRBD1. Per the germline V gene, CDR1 is ENHRY and CDR2 is SYGVKD. V shed 0 bases, J shed 7 bases, and the junction held 20 bases outside the gene matches. The length of the CDR3 is 20 residues. CDR3 bases: TGTGCCATCAGTGAGTCATTAGGACAGGCAAAGGTTGTTTCGGGTGAAAAACTGTTTTTT. Protein: CAISESLGQAKVVSGEKLFF.

The chain links TRBV3-1 to TRBJ2-7, with 11 positions matching TRBD2. Per the germline V gene, CDR1 is LGHDT and CDR2 is YNNKEL (reference sequence). The CDR3 totals 15 residues. The V gene end was trimmed by 6 bases and the J gene end by 7 bases; junction bases not matched to a gene: 11. The CDR3 sequence: CASRLLAGVGNEQYF. The DNA of the CDR3 is TGTGCCAGCAGGTTACTAGCGGGAGTAGGGAATGAGCAGTACTTC.

Notes on this clonotype: At one boundary the junction diverges from the germline segment, which might be a read error. This sequence joins TRBV5-1 and TRBJ2-5, with no clear D. The DNA end is more similar to TRBJ2-7, so the J call may be wrong. Germline V gene sequence: CDR1 SGHRS, CDR2 YFSETQ. The CDR3 extends over 13 amino acids. This CDR3 is CAGSLTDLYEQYF. The CDR3 DNA reads as TGCGCCGGCAGCTTGACGGACCTCTACGAGCAGTACTTC.

This clonotype came up once. This rearrangement joins TRBV6-5 to TRBJ1-4, with D possibly matching TRBD1 (5 bases). Trimming took off 0 bases at V and 8 bases at J, with 13 bases between the two ends. The CDR3 length is 15 residues. Germline values: CDR1 MNHEY, CDR2 SVGAGI. The CDR3 is CASSYSRGWEEKLFF. The CDR3 DNA follows: TGTGCCAGCAGTTACTCGAGGGGATGGGAGGAAAAACTGTTTTTT.

J is TRBJ2-1 and V is TRBV6-2 or TRBV6-3, with 7 bases that match TRBD2. In germline, CDR1 is MNHEY, CDR2 SVGEGT. Trimming took 2 bases from V and 5 from J; bases not matched to a gene: 6. The CDR3 is made up of 15 amino acids. CDR3: CASSYGASGDNEQFF. The CDR3 nucleotides are TGTGCCAGCAGTTACGGGGCGAGCGGGGACAATGAGCAGTTCTTC.

This chain joins TRBV4-1 and TRBJ2-7; D gene uncertain. The J call could be wrong; TRBJ2-4 is a better fit for the DNA end. The CDR3 covers 14 residues. Germline CDR1 is MGHRA and CDR2 is YSYEKL. In nucleotides, the CDR3 is TGCGCCAGCAGCGGGTCGGCAAATCAAAACATTCAGTACTTC. It encodes CASSGSANQNIQYF.

The chain combines TRBV7-9 with TRBJ2-4; 8 positions agree with TRBD2. The end of the DNA aligns better with TRBJ2-5, so the J call may be wrong. Germline values: CDR1 SEHNR, CDR2 FQNEAQ (reference sequence). The CDR3 has 17 amino acids. This CDR3 is CASSLLGRGLGEETQYF. In DNA form, the CDR3 reads TGTGCCAGCAGCTTATTGGGTAGGGGACTAGGAGAAGAGACCCAGTACTTC.

This clonotype occurred a few times. This chain uses TRBV5-6 with TRBJ1-4; 9 bases agree with TRBD1. The V gene end was trimmed by 0 bases and the J gene end by 8 bases; junction bases not matched to a gene: 5. The CDR3 is 15 residues long. Germline V gene lookup returns CDR1 SGHDT and CDR2 YYEEEE. In DNA, the CDR3 is TGTGCCAGCAGCTTGGGACAGGGGGTGCAGGAAAAACTGTTTTTT. Protein product: CASSLGQGVQEKLFF.